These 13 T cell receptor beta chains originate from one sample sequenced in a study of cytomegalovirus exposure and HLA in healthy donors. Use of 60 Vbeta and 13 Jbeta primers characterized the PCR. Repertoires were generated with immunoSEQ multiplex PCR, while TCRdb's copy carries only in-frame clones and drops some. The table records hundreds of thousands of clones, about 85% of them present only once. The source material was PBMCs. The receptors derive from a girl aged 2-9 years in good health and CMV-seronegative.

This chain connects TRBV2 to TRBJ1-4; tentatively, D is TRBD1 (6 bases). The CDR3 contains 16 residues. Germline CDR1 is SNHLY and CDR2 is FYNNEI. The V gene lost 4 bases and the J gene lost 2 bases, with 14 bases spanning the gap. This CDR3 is CASSGTAFLTNEKLFF. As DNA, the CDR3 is TGTGCCAGCAGTGGGACAGCTTTTTTGACTAATGAAAAACTGTTTTTT.

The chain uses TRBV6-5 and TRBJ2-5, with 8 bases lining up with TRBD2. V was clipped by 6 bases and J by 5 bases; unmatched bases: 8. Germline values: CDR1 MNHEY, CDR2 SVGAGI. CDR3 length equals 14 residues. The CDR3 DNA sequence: TGTGCCAGCAGGCCCCTCTCTAGCGGGGAGACCCAGTACTTC. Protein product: CASRPLSSGETQYF.

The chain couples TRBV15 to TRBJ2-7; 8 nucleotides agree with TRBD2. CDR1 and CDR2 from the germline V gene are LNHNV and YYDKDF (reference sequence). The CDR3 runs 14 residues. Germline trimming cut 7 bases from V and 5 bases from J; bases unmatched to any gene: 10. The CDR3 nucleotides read TGTGCCACCACAGCATTAGCGGGGAACGACGAGCAGTACTTC. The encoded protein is CATTALAGNDEQYF.

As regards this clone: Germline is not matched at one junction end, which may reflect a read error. CDR3 in DNA: TGTGCCAGCAGCTTCGGCAGACTGAGTAGCTTC. Translated: CASSFGRLSSF. The chain is built from TRBV5-6 and TRBJ1-2; D not certain. The germline CDR1 and CDR2 sequences are SGHDT and YYEEEE. CDR3 length: 11 amino acids.

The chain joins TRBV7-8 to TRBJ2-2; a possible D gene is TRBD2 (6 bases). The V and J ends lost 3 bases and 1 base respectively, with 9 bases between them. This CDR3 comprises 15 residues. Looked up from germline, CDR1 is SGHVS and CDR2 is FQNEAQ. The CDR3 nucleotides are TGTGCCAGCAGCTTTTCAGCGGGGAACACCGGGGAGCTGTTTTTT. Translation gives CASSFSAGNTGELFF. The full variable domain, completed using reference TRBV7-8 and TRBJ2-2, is GAGVSQSPRYKVAKRGQDVALRCDPISGHVSLFWYQQALGQGPEFLTYFQNEAQLDKSGLPSDRFFAERPEGSVSTLKIQRTQQEDSAVYLCASSFSAGNTGELFFGEGSRLTVL.

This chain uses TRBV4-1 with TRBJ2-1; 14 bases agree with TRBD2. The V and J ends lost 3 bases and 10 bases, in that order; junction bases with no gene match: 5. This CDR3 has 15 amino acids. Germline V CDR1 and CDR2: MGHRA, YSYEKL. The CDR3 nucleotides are TGCGCCAGCAGCCAGGGACTAGCGGGAGCGAGAGAGCAGTTCTTC. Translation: CASSQGLAGAREQFF.

This CDR3 reads CASSGRQGAISGANVLTF. CDR3 bases: TGTGCCAGCAGTGGTCGGCAGGGGGCGATCTCTGGGGCCAACGTCCTGACTTTC. The chain has TRBV6-1 and TRBJ2-6; TRBD1 matches at 8 bases. Germline assignment: CDR1 MNHNS and CDR2 SASEGT. This CDR3 contains 18 residues. Trimming took 4 bases from V and 0 from J; bases not matched to a gene: 8.

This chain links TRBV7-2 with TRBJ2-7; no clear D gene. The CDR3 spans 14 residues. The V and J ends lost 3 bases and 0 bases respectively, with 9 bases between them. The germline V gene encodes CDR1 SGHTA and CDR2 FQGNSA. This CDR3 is CASSFQRSSYEQYF. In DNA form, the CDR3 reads TGTGCCAGCAGCTTTCAAAGGAGCTCCTACGAGCAGTACTTC.

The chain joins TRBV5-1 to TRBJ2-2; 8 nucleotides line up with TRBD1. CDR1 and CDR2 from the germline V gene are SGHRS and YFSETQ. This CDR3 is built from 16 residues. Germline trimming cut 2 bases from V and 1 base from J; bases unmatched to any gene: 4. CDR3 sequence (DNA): TGCGCCAGCAGCTTTCGAGGACAGGGGAACACCGGGGAGCTGTTTTTT. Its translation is CASSFRGQGNTGELFF. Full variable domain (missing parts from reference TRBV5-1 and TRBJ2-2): KAGVTQTPRYLIKTRGQQVTLSCSPISGHRSVSWYQQTPGQGLQFLFEYFSETQRNKGNFPGRFSGRQFSNSRSEMNVSTLELGDSALYLCASSFRGQGNTGELFFGEGSRLTVL.

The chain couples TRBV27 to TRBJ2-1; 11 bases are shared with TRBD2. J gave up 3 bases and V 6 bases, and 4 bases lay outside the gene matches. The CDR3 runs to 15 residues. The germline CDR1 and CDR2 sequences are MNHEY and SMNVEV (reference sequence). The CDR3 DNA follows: TGTGCCAGCAGCCAGGGGACTAGCGGCTACAATGAGCAGTTCTTC. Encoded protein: CASSQGTSGYNEQFF.

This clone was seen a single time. This CDR3 reads CASSLGTGWAKNIQYF. Here the CDR3 DNA reads TGTGCCAGCAGTTTAGGGACAGGGTGGGCCAAAAACATTCAGTACTTC. This sequence joins TRBV27 and TRBJ2-4; TRBD1 agrees at 9 bases. Trimming cost V 2 bases and J 1 base; bases outside gene matches: 3. Germline CDR1 is MNHEY and CDR2 is SMNVEV (reference sequence). The CDR3 consists of 16 residues.

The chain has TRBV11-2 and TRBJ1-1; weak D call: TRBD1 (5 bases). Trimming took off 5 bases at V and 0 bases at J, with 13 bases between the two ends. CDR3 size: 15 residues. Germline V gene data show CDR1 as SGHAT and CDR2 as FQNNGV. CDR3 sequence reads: CASSLSRDLNTEAFF. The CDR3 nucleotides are TGTGCCAGCAGCCTCAGCAGGGACTTGAACACTGAAGCTTTCTTT.

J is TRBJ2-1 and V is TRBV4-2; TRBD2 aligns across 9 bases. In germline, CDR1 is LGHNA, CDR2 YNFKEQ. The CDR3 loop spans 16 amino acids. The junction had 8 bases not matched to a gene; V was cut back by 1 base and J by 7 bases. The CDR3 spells CASSQVRGGGWNEQFF. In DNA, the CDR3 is TGTGCCAGCAGCCAAGTGCGGGGGGGCGGGTGGAATGAGCAGTTCTTC.